The T cell receptor (beta chain) under discussion was sequenced for a study of cytomegalovirus exposure and HLA in healthy donors. Findings and caveats of the study: As immune exposure information, only CMV serostatus was available. Data from an earlier analysis indicated that most TCR beta V segments were productive either about 87% or about 30% of the time.

This clone was found a few times. The antigen remains undetermined. It was with 60 Vbeta and 13 Jbeta primers that the PCR ran. TCRdb keeps only in-frame clones here, not all; method: immunoSEQ multiplex PCR. The sample includes fewer than 200,000 clones, around three quarters of them seen just once. This clonotype was obtained from a man aged 35-49 years in good health and CMV-seronegative. Sequenced: PBMCs.

CDR3 nucleotide sequence: TGTGCCAGCACCACCGGGGCGGGGAAAGGGGGCTACACCTTC. Translating gives CASTTGAGKGGYTF. This chain uses TRBV7-2 with TRBJ1-2, with D perhaps TRBD1 (5 bases). The germline V gene encodes CDR1 SGHTA and CDR2 FQGNSA. The V end lost 7 bases, the J end lost 8 bases, and 20 bases lay between the germline ends. This CDR3 region has 14 residues.